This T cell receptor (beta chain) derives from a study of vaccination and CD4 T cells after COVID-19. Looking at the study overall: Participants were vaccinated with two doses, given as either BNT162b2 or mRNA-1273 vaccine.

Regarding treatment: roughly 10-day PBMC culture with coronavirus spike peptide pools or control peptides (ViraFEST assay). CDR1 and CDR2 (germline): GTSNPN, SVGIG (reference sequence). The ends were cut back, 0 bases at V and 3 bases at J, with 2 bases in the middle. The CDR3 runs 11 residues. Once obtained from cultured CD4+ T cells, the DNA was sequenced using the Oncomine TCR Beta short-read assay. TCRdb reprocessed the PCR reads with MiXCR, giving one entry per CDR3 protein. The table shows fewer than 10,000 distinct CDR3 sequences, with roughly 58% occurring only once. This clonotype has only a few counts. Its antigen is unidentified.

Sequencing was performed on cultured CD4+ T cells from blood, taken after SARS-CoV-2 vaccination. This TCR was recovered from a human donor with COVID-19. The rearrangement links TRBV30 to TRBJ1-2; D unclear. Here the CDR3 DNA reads TGTGCCTGGAGTGTAGACTATGGCTACACCTTC. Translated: CAWSVDYGYTF.